This entry is about one TCR beta chain. Its target is not known. These data belong to a study of T cell responses to AZD1222 COVID-19 vaccine. Clones were sequenced by immunoSEQ multiplex PCR, and TCRdb holds only the in-frame ones, with some missing. The table has roughly 150,000 clones, over 75% seen once; the top ten hold about 4.8%. The study's findings and limits: At study baseline, merely five or six AZD1222 recipients were seropositive.

Losses at the gene ends were 4 bases for V and 7 bases for J; bases not matched to a gene: 7. The V gene's germline CDR1 is SEHNR and CDR2 FQNEAQ (reference sequence). The CDR3 is 14 amino acids. Sequencing used peripheral blood, obtained on day 0 of AZD1222 vaccination. The rearrangement joins TRBV7-9 to TRBJ2-7, with 10 bases lining up with TRBD2. The sequence was obtained from an adult in good health. The CDR3, as DNA: TGTGCCAGCAGCTCGCCGGGACTAGCGCGTGAGCAGTACTTC. Protein product: CASSSPGLAREQYF.